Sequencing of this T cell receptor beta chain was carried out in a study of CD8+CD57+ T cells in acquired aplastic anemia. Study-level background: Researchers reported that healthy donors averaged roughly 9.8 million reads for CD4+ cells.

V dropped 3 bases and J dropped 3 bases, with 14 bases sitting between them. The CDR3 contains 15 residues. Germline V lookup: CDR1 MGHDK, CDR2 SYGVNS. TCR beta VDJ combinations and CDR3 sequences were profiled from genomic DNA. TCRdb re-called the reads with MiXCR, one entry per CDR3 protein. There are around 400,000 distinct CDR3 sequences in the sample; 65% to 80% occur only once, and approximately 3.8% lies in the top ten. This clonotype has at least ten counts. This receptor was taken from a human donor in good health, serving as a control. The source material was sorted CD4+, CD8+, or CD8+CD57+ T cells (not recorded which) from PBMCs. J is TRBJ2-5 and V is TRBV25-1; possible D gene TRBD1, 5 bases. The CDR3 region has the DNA TGTGCCAGCAGTGATCGCGGCAGGGTCAAAGAGACCCAGTACTTC. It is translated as CASSDRGRVKETQYF. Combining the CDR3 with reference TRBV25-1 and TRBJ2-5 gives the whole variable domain EADIYQTPRYLVIGTGKKITLECSQTMGHDKMYWYQQDPGMELHLIHYSYGVNSTEKGDLSSESTVSRIRTEHFPLTLESARPSHTSQYLCASSDRGRVKETQYFGPGTRLLVL.